This T cell receptor (beta chain) stems from a study of shared clonotypes between healthy human individuals. Comments on this clone: The antigen is unknown.

TCRdb keeps only in-frame clones here, not all; method: immunoSEQ multiplex PCR. The sample contains 2 million to 3 million clones, 93% of which appear only once. This CDR3 contains 16 residues. Trimming cost V 4 bases and J 3 bases; bases outside gene matches: 9. CDR1 and CDR2 from the germline V gene are SGHKS and YYEKEE (reference sequence). Notes on the study in general: It was expected that sequencing depth would affect clonotype sharing among donors. Compared with clonotypes that all four donors shared, non-shared clonotypes had lower generation probabilities. In general, naive subsets displayed greater estimated richness than memory subsets did.

Sequencing was carried out using naive CD4+ T cells from PBMCs. Subset: CD45RA+ positively selected. V usage is TRBV5-5 and J usage is TRBJ1-2, with 10 bases matching TRBD1. The clonotype originates from a man between 18 and 29 years old in good health. Some clones in this sample may be carry-over from other donors' samples. In DNA form, the CDR3 reads TGTGCCAGCAGCAGCCCTCGGGACAGGGGCTACTATGGCTACACCTTC. Translated, it gives CASSSPRDRGYYGYTF.